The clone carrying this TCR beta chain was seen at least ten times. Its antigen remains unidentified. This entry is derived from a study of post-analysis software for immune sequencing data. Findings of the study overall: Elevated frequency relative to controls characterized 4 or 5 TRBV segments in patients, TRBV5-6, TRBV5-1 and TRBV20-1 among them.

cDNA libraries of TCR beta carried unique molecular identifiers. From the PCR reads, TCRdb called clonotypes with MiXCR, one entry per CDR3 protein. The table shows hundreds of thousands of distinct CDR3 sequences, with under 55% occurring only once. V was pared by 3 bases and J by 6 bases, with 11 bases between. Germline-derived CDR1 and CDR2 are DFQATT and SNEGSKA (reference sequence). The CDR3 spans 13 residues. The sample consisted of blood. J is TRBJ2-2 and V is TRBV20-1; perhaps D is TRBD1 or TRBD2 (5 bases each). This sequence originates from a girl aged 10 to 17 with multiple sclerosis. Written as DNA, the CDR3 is TGCAGTGCTAGTAACAGGAGGCCCGGGGAGCTGTTTTTT. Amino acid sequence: CSASNRRPGELFF.